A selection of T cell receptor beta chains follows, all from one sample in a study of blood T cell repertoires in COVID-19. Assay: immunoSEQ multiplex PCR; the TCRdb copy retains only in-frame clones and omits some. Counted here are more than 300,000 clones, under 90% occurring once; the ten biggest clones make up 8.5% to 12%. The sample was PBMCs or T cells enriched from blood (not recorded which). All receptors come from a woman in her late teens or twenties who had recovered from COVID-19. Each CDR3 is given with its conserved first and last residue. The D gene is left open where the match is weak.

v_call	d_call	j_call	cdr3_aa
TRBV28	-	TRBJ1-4	CASSLDNNRAHSATNEKLFF
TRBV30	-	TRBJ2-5	CAWGRERTIQETQYF
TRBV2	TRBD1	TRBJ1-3	CASSVRDSNSGNTIYF
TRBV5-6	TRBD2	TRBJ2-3	CASSRFSGRWGTDTQYF
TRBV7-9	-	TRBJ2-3	CASSLTIADTDTQYF
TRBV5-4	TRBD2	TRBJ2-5	CASSLELAGETQYF
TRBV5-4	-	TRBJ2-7	CASSPDSVYEQYF
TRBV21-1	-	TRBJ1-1	CASSRTGAVFF
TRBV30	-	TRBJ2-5	CAWSVRGAAKETQYF
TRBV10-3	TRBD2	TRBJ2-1	CAITSSGRGNEQFF
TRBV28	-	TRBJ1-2	CASSFGGSGYTF
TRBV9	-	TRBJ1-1	CASSVVGQITEAFF
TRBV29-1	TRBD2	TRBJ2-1	CSGGLGGAVHEQFF
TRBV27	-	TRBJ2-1	CASSLLGQGQFF
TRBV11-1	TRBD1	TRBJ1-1	CASSLDRVTEAFF
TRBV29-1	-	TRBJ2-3	CSVAGDTQYF
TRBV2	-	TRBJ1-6	CASSPQDSRLSPLHF
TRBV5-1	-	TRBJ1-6	CASSRGRPGNNSPLHF
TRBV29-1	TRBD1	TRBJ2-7	CSTSGQGSSYEQYF
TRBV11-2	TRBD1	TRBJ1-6	CASSLDGQGASSYNSPLHF
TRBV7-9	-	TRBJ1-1	CASSLNREGTEAFF
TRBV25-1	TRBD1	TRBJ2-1	CASSGRWGTGAYNEQFF
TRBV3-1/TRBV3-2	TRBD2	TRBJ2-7	CASSQLLAGRSSYEQYF
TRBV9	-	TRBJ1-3	CASSVEGDGNTIYF
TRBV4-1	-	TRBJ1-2	CASSQDAGSGYGYTF
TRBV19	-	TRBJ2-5	CASSDSSGSETQYF
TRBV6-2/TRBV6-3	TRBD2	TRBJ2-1	CASSYPAGSSYNEQFF
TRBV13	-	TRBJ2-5	CASSPRREIQETQYF
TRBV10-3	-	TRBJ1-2	CAISEYSGTPTFSNYGYTF
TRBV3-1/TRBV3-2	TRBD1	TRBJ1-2	CASSQGLQGVGYGYTF
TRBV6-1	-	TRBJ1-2	CASSEGGVGYTF
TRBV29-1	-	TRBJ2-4	CSVLGLAKNIQYF
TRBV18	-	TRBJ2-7	CASSPDSSSYEQYF